Listed below are T cell receptor beta chains from one sample, sequenced in a study of control samples from healthy donors and cancer patients. Profiled with immunoSEQ multiplex PCR; TCRdb holds only in-frame clones, not every one. The sample has 85,000 to 95,000 clones, about 89% seen once; the top ten hold 0.92%. Sequencing input: blood. All receptors derive from a woman under 40 in good health. The CDR3 runs from the conserved cysteine through the conserved F or W. A D gene is named only where the DNA matches it firmly. Where a row states a size, it is once, few, many or the class of an expanded clone; other rows omit it.

J: TRBJ2-5; D: -; V: TRBV5-1; size: -; CDR3: CASSVQGQQETQYF; DNA: TGCGCCAGCAGCGTTCAGGGGCAACAAGAGACCCAGTACTTC
J: TRBJ2-5; D: TRBD2; V: TRBV19; size: once; CDR3: CASSISSGQETQYF; DNA: TGTGCCAGTAGTATTTCTAGCGGACAAGAGACCCAGTACTTC
J: TRBJ2-2; D: -; V: TRBV3-1/TRBV3-2; size: -; CDR3: CASRTANTGELFF; DNA: TGTGCCAGCCGAACAGCGAACACCGGGGAGCTGTTTTTT
J: TRBJ1-3; D: TRBD1; V: TRBV2; size: once; CDR3: CASSRDRDGNTIYF; DNA: TGTGCCAGCAGCAGGGACAGGGATGGAAACACCATATATTTT
J: TRBJ1-2; D: TRBD1; V: TRBV27; size: -; CDR3: CASSLYGATGAEGYTF; DNA: TGTGCCAGCAGTTTATATGGGGCAACAGGGGCAGAGGGCTACACCTTC
J: TRBJ1-1; D: -; V: TRBV10-1; size: -; CDR3: CASSDGRRAEAFF; DNA: TGCGCCAGCAGTGATGGGAGGAGGGCTGAAGCTTTCTTT
J: TRBJ1-5; D: TRBD1; V: TRBV3-1/TRBV3-2; size: -; CDR3: CASSRGRTGVHQPQHF; DNA: TGTGCCAGCAGCCGGGGGAGGACAGGGGTTCATCAGCCCCAGCATTTT
J: TRBJ1-2; D: TRBD1; V: TRBV5-4; size: -; CDR3: CASSFRDREIYGYTF; DNA: TGTGCCAGCAGCTTTCGGGACAGGGAGATCTATGGCTACACCTTC
J: TRBJ1-1; D: -; V: TRBV5-1; size: -; CDR3: CASSILGYSNTEAFF; DNA: TGCGCCAGCAGCATCTTGGGGTACTCGAACACTGAAGCTTTCTTT
J: TRBJ1-5; D: TRBD1; V: TRBV30; size: once; CDR3: CAWSLNRGNQPQHF; DNA: TGTGCCTGGAGTCTTAACAGGGGTAATCAGCCCCAGCATTTT
J: TRBJ1-6; D: TRBD1; V: TRBV30; size: -; CDR3: CAWRAGGVSYNSPLHF; DNA: TGTGCCTGGAGAGCAGGGGGGGTCTCCTATAATTCACCCCTCCACTTT
J: TRBJ2-2; D: TRBD1; V: TRBV3-1/TRBV3-2; size: -; CDR3: CASSQEQGTGELFF; DNA: TGTGCCAGCAGCCAAGAACAGGGGACCGGGGAGCTGTTTTTT
J: TRBJ1-4; D: -; V: TRBV3-1/TRBV3-2; size: -; CDR3: CASSQDRFNEKLFF; DNA: TGTGCCAGCAGCCAAGACAGATTTAATGAAAAACTGTTTTTT
J: TRBJ2-5; D: -; V: TRBV28; size: once; CDR3: CASRWGGRETQYF; DNA: TGTGCCAGCAGGTGGGGGGGCCGGGAGACCCAGTACTTC
J: TRBJ1-2; D: -; V: TRBV19; size: -; CDR3: CASSALGQTWGGYTF; DNA: TGTGCCAGTAGCGCTCTCGGACAAACCTGGGGTGGCTACACCTTC
J: TRBJ2-2; D: -; V: TRBV19; size: -; CDR3: CASKAGTRTTGELFF; DNA: TGTGCCAGTAAGGCGGGGACGCGGACCACCGGGGAGCTGTTTTTT
J: TRBJ2-1; D: TRBD1; V: TRBV4-2; size: -; CDR3: CASSLRTGAYNEQFF; DNA: TGTGCCAGCAGCCTCAGGACAGGAGCCTACAATGAGCAGTTCTTC
J: TRBJ1-1; D: TRBD1; V: TRBV7-9; size: -; CDR3: CASSFRDRDLTEAFF; DNA: TGTGCCAGCAGCTTCCGGGACAGGGATTTAACTGAAGCTTTCTTT
J: TRBJ2-1; D: TRBD2; V: TRBV10-1; size: -; CDR3: CASSKGTSGAIYEQFF; DNA: TGCGCCAGTAGTAAGGGGACTAGCGGAGCGATCTACGAGCAGTTCTTC
J: TRBJ1-2; D: -; V: TRBV19; size: -; CDR3: CASQSYGYTF; DNA: TGTGCCAGCCAGAGCTATGGCTACACCTTC
J: TRBJ2-4; D: TRBD2; V: TRBV15; size: -; CDR3: CATSRPGASGRALF; DNA: TGTGCCACCAGCAGACCCGGAGCTAGCGGGAGGGCATTATTC
J: TRBJ2-2; D: TRBD1; V: TRBV5-6; size: -; CDR3: CASSLPLSGGNTGELFF; DNA: TGTGCCAGCAGCTTGCCCCTATCAGGGGGGAACACCGGGGAGCTGTTTTTT
J: TRBJ2-5; D: TRBD2; V: TRBV15; size: -; CDR3: CATSLRGGGETQYF; DNA: TGTGCCACCAGCTTGCGGGGGGGTGGAGAGACCCAGTACTTC
J: TRBJ1-2; D: -; V: TRBV28; size: -; CDR3: CASSFSVYGYTF; DNA: TGTGCCAGCAGTTTTTCTGTCTATGGCTACACCTTC
J: TRBJ1-3; D: -; V: TRBV25-1; size: -; CDR3: CASSSIKRGNTIYF; DNA: TGTGCCAGCAGCTCTATTAAGAGGGGAAACACCATATATTTT
J: TRBJ1-2; D: -; V: TRBV6-1; size: -; CDR3: CASSEEQGSGYTF; DNA: TGTGCCAGCAGTGAAGAACAAGGATCTGGCTACACCTTC
J: TRBJ2-1; D: TRBD2; V: TRBV7-2; size: once; CDR3: CASSLPLAGGIYNEQFF; DNA: TGTGCCAGCAGCTTACCGCTAGCGGGGGGAATATACAATGAGCAGTTCTTC
J: TRBJ1-2; D: TRBD1; V: TRBV12-3/TRBV12-4; size: -; CDR3: CASRLGQIYGYTF; DNA: TGTGCCAGTAGGTTGGGACAGATTTATGGCTACACCTTC
J: TRBJ2-7; D: TRBD1; V: TRBV9; size: -; CDR3: CASSARAGGGVGYEQYF; DNA: TGTGCCAGCAGCGCCCGAGCAGGGGGCGGGGTGGGATACGAGCAGTACTTC
J: TRBJ2-3; D: -; V: TRBV7-8; size: -; CDR3: CASSSVERYTQYF; DNA: TGTGCCAGCAGCTCAGTGGAGCGGTATACGCAGTATTTT
J: TRBJ1-2; D: TRBD1; V: TRBV6-5; size: -; CDR3: CASRPGTGAYGYTF; DNA: TGTGCCAGCAGACCCGGGACAGGGGCCTATGGCTACACCTTC
J: TRBJ2-5; D: TRBD2; V: TRBV6-2/TRBV6-3; size: -; CDR3: CASSWGAGGVQETQYF; DNA: TGTGCCAGCAGCTGGGGGGCGGGAGGGGTTCAAGAGACCCAGTACTTC
J: TRBJ2-7; D: TRBD1; V: TRBV6-6; size: -; CDR3: CASKGEGTGSSYEQYF; DNA: TGTGCCAGCAAGGGGGAGGGGACAGGGTCCTCCTACGAGCAGTACTTC
J: TRBJ2-7; D: -; V: TRBV7-9; size: once; CDR3: CASSFYYLDREGYEQYF; DNA: TGTGCCAGCAGCTTTTATTACCTGGACAGGGAGGGGTACGAGCAGTACTTC
J: TRBJ2-5; D: -; V: TRBV4-1; size: -; CDR3: CASSQGPGNQYF; DNA: TGCGCCAGCAGCCAAGGACCGGGAAACCAGTACTTC
J: TRBJ1-5; D: -; V: TRBV6-6; size: -; CDR3: CASSYSIIPGGQPQHF; DNA: TGTGCCAGCAGTTACTCGATCATCCCTGGGGGTCAGCCCCAGCATTTT
J: TRBJ1-5; D: -; V: TRBV6-1; size: once; CDR3: CASSEIGQGNQPQHF; DNA: TGTGCCAGCAGTGAAATCGGGCAGGGCAATCAGCCCCAGCATTTT
J: TRBJ1-5; D: -; V: TRBV6-1; size: -; CDR3: CASSEAVSQGRVDQPQHF; DNA: TGTGCCAGCAGTGAAGCGGTATCACAGGGCCGTGTGGATCAGCCCCAGCATTTT
J: TRBJ2-3; D: TRBD1; V: TRBV6-7; size: once; CDR3: CASSCTTGRLPLSTDTQYF; DNA: TGTGCCAGCAGTTGTACGACAGGGCGGTTACCTTTAAGCACAGATACGCAGTATTTT
J: TRBJ2-1; D: -; V: TRBV7-8; size: -; CDR3: CASSYAIEQFF; DNA: TGTGCCAGCAGCTACGCGATAGAGCAGTTCTTC
J: TRBJ2-7; D: -; V: TRBV6-8; size: -; CDR3: CASIAHYEQYF; DNA: TGTGCCAGCATTGCACACTACGAGCAGTACTTC